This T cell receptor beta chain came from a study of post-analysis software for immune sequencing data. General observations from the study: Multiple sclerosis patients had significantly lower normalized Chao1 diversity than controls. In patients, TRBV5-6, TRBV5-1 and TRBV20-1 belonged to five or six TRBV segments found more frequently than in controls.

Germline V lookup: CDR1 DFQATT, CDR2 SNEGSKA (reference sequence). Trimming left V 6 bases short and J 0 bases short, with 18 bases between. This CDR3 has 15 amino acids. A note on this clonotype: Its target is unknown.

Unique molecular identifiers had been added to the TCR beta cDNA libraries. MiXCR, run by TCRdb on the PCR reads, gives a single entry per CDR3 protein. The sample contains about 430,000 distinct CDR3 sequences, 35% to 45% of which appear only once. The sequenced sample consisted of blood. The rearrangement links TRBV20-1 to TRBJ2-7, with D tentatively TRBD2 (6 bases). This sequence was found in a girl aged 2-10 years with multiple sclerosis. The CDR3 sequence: CSAYPKDGGSYEQYF. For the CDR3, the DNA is TGCAGTGCATATCCTAAGGACGGGGGCTCCTACGAGCAGTACTTC.